Below are 8 T cell receptor beta chains sequenced from a single sample in a study of blood T cell repertoires in COVID-19. Repertoires were generated with immunoSEQ multiplex PCR, while TCRdb's copy carries only in-frame clones and drops some. The sample yields hundreds of thousands of clones, about 88% seen once. The sample taken for sequencing was PBMCs or T cells enriched from blood (not recorded which). These receptors were collected from a woman aged 35 to 49 who had recovered from COVID-19.

V is TRBV6-5 and J is TRBJ2-7; D is possibly TRBD1 (6 bases). The germline V gene has CDR1 MNHEY and CDR2 SVGAGI. Trimming stripped 5 bases from V and 6 bases from J, with 20 bases between. The CDR3 totals 15 residues. The CDR3 protein is CASSLLDSQGGEQYF. The CDR3 DNA follows: TGTGCCAGCAGTCTTCTTGACAGCCAAGGGGGCGAGCAGTACTTC.

The chain employs TRBV7-3 and TRBJ2-5; TRBD2 matches 10 bases. The V gene end was trimmed by 5 bases and the J gene end by 4 bases; junction bases not matched to a gene: 4. The CDR3 covers 14 residues. The germline gives CDR1 SGHTA, CDR2 FQGTGA. In DNA, the CDR3 is TGTGCCAGCAGCCTACTAGCGGGGTTAGAGACCCAGTACTTC. It codes for CASSLLAGLETQYF.

This clone was seen only once. The CDR3 bases are TGCGCCAGCAGCCAGAAGCCTATAGAGGCCGGGTCCGAGACAGGGTGGCCCTACGAGCAGTACTTC. Encoded protein: CASSQKPIEAGSETGWPYEQYF. V is TRBV4-3 and J is TRBJ2-7, with 7 bases lining up with TRBD1. Trimming removed 3 bases from V and 2 bases from J; junction bases left unmatched: 28. Germline lookup yields CDR1 LGHNA and CDR2 YSLEER. The CDR3 is 22 amino acids.

The gene calls are TRBV11-3 and TRBJ2-3; D is unclear. The CDR3 has 14 residues. V was trimmed by 3 bases and J by 0 bases, leaving 7 bases between them. CDR1 and CDR2 from the germline V gene are SGHNT and YENEEA. The CDR3 protein is CASSFTRSTDTQYF. The DNA for the CDR3 is TGTGCCAGCAGCTTCACGAGGAGCACAGATACGCAGTATTTT.

The CDR3 DNA reads TGTGCCAGCAGCTTAAATACAGGTTCTAACTATGGCTACACCTTC. Encoded protein: CASSLNTGSNYGYTF. V is TRBV5-4 and J is TRBJ1-2; a weak D match, TRBD1 (5 bases). The CDR3 spans 15 residues. In germline, CDR1 is SGHNT, CDR2 YYREEE (reference sequence). The ends were cut back, 2 bases at V and 0 bases at J, with 11 bases in the middle.

The V and J genes are TRBV6-5 and TRBJ2-7; D ambiguous. The CDR3 contains 11 residues. Germline-derived CDR1 and CDR2 are MNHEY and SVGAGI. Trimming took off 5 bases at V and 6 bases at J, with 8 bases between the two ends. The CDR3 reads CASSQRGEQYF. For the CDR3, the DNA is TGTGCCAGCAGTCAGCGAGGCGAGCAGTACTTC.

The CDR3 protein is CASSKGHNPFYNEQFF. Written as DNA, the CDR3 is TGTGCCAGCAGCAAAGGGCACAACCCATTCTACAATGAGCAGTTCTTC. The chain joins TRBV21-1 to TRBJ2-1; the table's D call TRBD1 went unverified against the DNA. TRBV21-1 is annotated as a pseudogene. CDR3 size: 16 residues.

The chain has TRBV7-9 and TRBJ1-1; D is uncertain. Germline lookup yields CDR1 SEHNR and CDR2 FQNEAQ (reference sequence). The CDR3 runs to 12 residues. Trimming took 5 bases from V and 4 from J, leaving 8 bases between them. The CDR3 coding sequence is TGTGCCAGCAGCCCGAGCACCACTGAAGCTTTCTTT. Its translation: CASSPSTTEAFF.